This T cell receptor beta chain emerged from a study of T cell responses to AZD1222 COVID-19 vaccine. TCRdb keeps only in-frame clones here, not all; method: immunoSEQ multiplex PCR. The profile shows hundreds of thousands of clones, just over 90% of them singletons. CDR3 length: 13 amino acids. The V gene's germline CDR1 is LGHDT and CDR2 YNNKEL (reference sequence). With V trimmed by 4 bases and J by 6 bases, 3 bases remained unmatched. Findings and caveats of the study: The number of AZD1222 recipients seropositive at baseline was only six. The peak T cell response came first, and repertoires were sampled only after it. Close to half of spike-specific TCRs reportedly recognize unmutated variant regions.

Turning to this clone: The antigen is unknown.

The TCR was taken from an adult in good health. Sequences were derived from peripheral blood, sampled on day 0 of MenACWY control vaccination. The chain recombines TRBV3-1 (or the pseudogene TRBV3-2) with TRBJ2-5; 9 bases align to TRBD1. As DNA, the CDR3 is TGTGCCAGCAGCCGGACAGGGGAGAAGACCCAGTACTTC. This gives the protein CASSRTGEKTQYF.